This is a list of T cell receptor beta chains from one sample in a study of T cell responses to AZD1222 COVID-19 vaccine. Assay used: immunoSEQ multiplex PCR; TCRdb lists only in-frame clones, some missing. The sample has approximately 88,000 clones; 75% to 95% are singletons. The sample consisted of peripheral blood, taken 28 days after the second AZD1222 dose. The source of these receptors is an adult who received the AZD1222 COVID-19 vaccine. The CDR3 runs from the conserved cysteine through the conserved F or W. Fields, in order: J gene, clone size, D gene, V gene, CDR3 protein, CDR3 DNA. A D gene is named only where the DNA matches it firmly. Rows may omit the clone size; those that give it use once, few, many or a size class.

TRBJ1-3 - - TRBV7-2 CASSLERRGPNSGNTIYF TGTGCCAGCAGCCTCGAGAGGCGGGGACCGAATTCTGGAAACACCATATATTTT
TRBJ2-3 - TRBD2 TRBV10-3 CASSAGGLGGVDTQYF TGTGCCTCCTCGGCGGGGGGACTTGGAGGGGTGGATACGCAGTATTTT
TRBJ2-5 - - TRBV7-8 CASSLATETQYF TGTGCCAGCAGCTTAGCAACTGAGACCCAGTACTTC
TRBJ1-3 - - TRBV10-3 CAISESSSGNTIYF TGTGCCATCAGTGAGTCAAGCTCTGGAAACACCATATATTTT
TRBJ2-7 - - TRBV4-3 CASSQDLDLEQYF TGCGCCAGCAGCCAAGATCTAGATCTCGAGCAGTACTTC
TRBJ1-4 - - TRBV4-3 CASSQDTEQGREKLFF TGCGCCAGCAGCCAAGATACCGAGCAGGGGCGGGAAAAACTGTTTTTT
TRBJ1-5 - - TRBV2 CASRGDRNNQPQHF TGTGCCAGCCGCGGAGACAGAAACAATCAGCCCCAGCATTTT
TRBJ2-7 - TRBD1 TRBV5-1 CASSFTPGTGIYEQYF TGCGCCAGCAGCTTCACCCCCGGGACAGGGATCTACGAGCAGTACTTC
TRBJ2-5 - - TRBV2 CASSEMTQYF TGTGCCAGCAGTGAGATGACCCAGTACTTC
TRBJ1-5 - - TRBV11-3 CASSSGQANQPQHF TGTGCCAGCAGCTCGGGACAAGCCAATCAGCCCCAGCATTTT
TRBJ1-5 - TRBD1 TRBV7-9 CASSSGTGNQPQHF TGTGCCAGCAGTAGTGGGACAGGGAATCAGCCCCAGCATTTT
TRBJ1-2 - TRBD1 TRBV9 CASSVGSGTGGPYGYTF TGTGCCAGCAGCGTGGGCTCCGGGACAGGGGGCCCCTATGGCTACACCTTC
TRBJ2-3 - - TRBV5-1 CASSLDYIGTDTQYF TGCGCCAGCAGCTTGGACTATATAGGCACAGATACGCAGTATTTT
TRBJ2-7 once TRBD1 TRBV5-1 CASSLAPGQGWSYEQYF TGCGCCAGCAGCTTGGCCCCGGGACAGGGTTGGTCCTACGAGCAGTACTTC
TRBJ1-6 - - TRBV11-2 CASSLVQGIEPLHF TGTGCCAGCAGCTTAGTACAGGGAATCGAGCCCCTCCACTTT
TRBJ2-5 - TRBD1 TRBV18 CASSLVRDSQETQYF TGTGCCAGCTCGCTAGTCCGGGACAGTCAAGAGACCCAGTACTTC
TRBJ1-1 - - TRBV24-1 CATSDPPSEAGPIKINTEAFF TGTGCCACCAGTGACCCACCGAGTGAGGCAGGGCCCATTAAAATTAACACTGAAGCTTTCTTT
TRBJ1-1 - - TRBV11-2 CASSFLTGRRNTEAFF TGTGCCAGCAGCTTCCTGACGGGGCGGAGGAACACTGAAGCTTTCTTT
TRBJ1-5 - - TRBV24-1 CATSPGVGPQHF TGTGCCACCAGTCCGGGCGTGGGGCCCCAGCATTTT
TRBJ1-2 - - TRBV7-9 CASSAQGINYGYTF TGTGCCAGCAGCGCTCAGGGGATTAACTATGGCTACACCTTC
TRBJ1-6 - TRBD1 TRBV7-3 CASSLGQGGSPLHF TGTGCCAGCAGCTTAGGACAGGGAGGATCACCCCTCCACTTT
TRBJ1-1 - - TRBV5-1 CASSSYVDTEAFF TGCGCCAGCAGCTCCTATGTAGACACTGAAGCTTTCTTT
TRBJ2-2 - TRBD1 TRBV5-1 CASSLVQGRTTGELFF TGCGCCAGCAGCTTGGTACAGGGGCGAACTACCGGGGAGCTGTTTTTT
TRBJ2-3 - - TRBV2 CASSKEGGDTQYF TGTGCCAGCAGCAAAGAAGGGGGAGATACGCAGTATTTT
TRBJ1-5 - - TRBV4-1 CASSRGRNQPQHF TGCGCCAGCAGCCGAGGCAGGAATCAGCCCCAGCATTTT
TRBJ1-3 - TRBD1 TRBV3-1/TRBV3-2 CASSHVRTGAGNTIYF TGTGCCAGCAGCCACGTTCGGACAGGGGCTGGAAACACCATATATTTT
TRBJ2-3 - - TRBV15 CATSRQLAGDTQYF TGTGCCACCAGCAGACAACTAGCCGGAGATACGCAGTATTTT
TRBJ1-2 - TRBD1 TRBV28 CASSFNPTVTGGEVDYGYTF TGTGCCAGCAGTTTTAACCCGACAGTGACAGGGGGCGAAGTTGACTATGGCTACACCTTC
TRBJ1-2 - - TRBV5-6 CASSPRAGTSYGYTF TGTGCCAGCAGCCCCAGGGCGGGGACCTCCTATGGCTACACCTTC
TRBJ1-5 - - TRBV6-5 CASSYYADSNQPQHF TGTGCCAGCAGTTACTATGCGGATAGCAATCAGCCCCAGCATTTT
TRBJ1-6 few TRBD1 TRBV6-4 CASSEDRDNSPLHF TGTGCCAGCAGTGAAGACAGGGATAATTCACCCCTCCACTTT
TRBJ2-7 - TRBD2 TRBV6-6 CASSRGGPHYEQYF TGTGCCAGCAGTCGGGGGGGACCACACTACGAGCAGTACTTC
TRBJ1-1 - TRBD1 TRBV5-4 CASSQGQGTTEAFF TGTGCCAGCAGCCAGGGACAGGGAACAACTGAAGCTTTCTTT
TRBJ1-5 - TRBD1 TRBV6-5 CASSPGGQQPQHF TGTGCCAGCAGCCCAGGGGGTCAGCAGCCCCAGCATTTT
TRBJ2-7 - - TRBV11-2 CASSLQVSSYEQYF TGTGCCAGCAGCTTACAGGTTAGCTCCTACGAGCAGTACTTC
TRBJ1-1 - - TRBV2 CASRAYLLNTEAFF TGTGCCAGCAGAGCCTACCTGTTGAACACTGAAGCTTTCTTT
TRBJ2-3 - - TRBV5-4 CASSLGRGDADTQYF TGTGCCAGCAGCTTGGGCAGGGGGGACGCAGATACGCAGTATTTT